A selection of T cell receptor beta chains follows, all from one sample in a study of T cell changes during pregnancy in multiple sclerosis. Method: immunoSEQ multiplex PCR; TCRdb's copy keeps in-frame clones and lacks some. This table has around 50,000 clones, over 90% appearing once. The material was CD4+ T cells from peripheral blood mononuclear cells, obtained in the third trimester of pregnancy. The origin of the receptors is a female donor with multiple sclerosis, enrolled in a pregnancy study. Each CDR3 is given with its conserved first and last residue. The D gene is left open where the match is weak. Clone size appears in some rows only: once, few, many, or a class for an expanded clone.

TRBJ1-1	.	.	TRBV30	CAWSALLDSLNTEAFF	TGTGCCTGGAGTGCCCTATTAGACAGCCTGAACACTGAAGCTTTCTTT
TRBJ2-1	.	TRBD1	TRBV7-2	CASSPRDRERGNEQFF	TGTGCCAGCAGCCCCAGGGACAGGGAAAGGGGCAATGAGCAGTTCTTC
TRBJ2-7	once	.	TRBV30	CAWSVGGATYEQYF	TGTGCCTGGAGTGTAGGAGGGGCAACCTACGAACAGTACTTC
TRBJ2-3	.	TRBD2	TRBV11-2	CASSATSGGADTQYF	TGTGCCAGCAGCGCAACTAGCGGGGGGGCAGATACGCAGTATTTT
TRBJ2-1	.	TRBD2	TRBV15	CATRAGGGLNEQFF	TGTGCCACCCGAGCGGGGGGGGGTTTGAATGAGCAGTTCTTC
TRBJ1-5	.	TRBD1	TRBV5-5	CASSFGQAYQPQHF	TGTGCCAGCAGCTTCGGACAGGCGTATCAGCCCCAGCATTTT
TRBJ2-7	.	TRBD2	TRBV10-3	CAISESTGGGNYEQYF	TGTGCCATCAGTGAGTCGACGGGCGGGGGGAACTACGAGCAGTACTTC
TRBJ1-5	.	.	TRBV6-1	CASSEGGHGNQPQHF	TGTGCCAGCAGTGAAGGGGGACACGGCAATCAGCCCCAGCATTTT
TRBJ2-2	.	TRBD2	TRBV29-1	CSVRIGGSNGELFF	TGCAGCGTACGAATCGGGGGGTCCAATGGGGAGCTGTTTTTT
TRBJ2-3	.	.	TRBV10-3	CAISRPASDTQYF	TGTGCCATCAGTCGGCCAGCGTCAGATACGCAGTATTTT
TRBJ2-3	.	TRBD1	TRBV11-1	CASSLDRGTQYF	TGTGCCAGCAGCCTAGACAGGGGTACGCAGTATTTT
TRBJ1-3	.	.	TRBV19	CASSRASGNTIYF	TGTGCCAGTAGTAGGGCATCCGGAAACACCATATATTTT
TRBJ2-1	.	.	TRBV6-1	CASSVVHYNEQFF	TGTGCCAGCAGTGTGGTACATTACAATGAGCAGTTCTTC
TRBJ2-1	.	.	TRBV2	CASLDGAVGPYNEQFF	TGTGCCAGCTTGGATGGAGCAGTCGGCCCCTACAATGAGCAGTTCTTC
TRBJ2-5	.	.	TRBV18	CASNPRRVARAGETQYF	TGTGCCAGCAACCCGAGGAGGGTAGCCCGCGCAGGAGAGACCCAGTACTTC
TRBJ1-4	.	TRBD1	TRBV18	CASSPAGTGFPRSEKLFF	TGTGCCAGCTCACCGGCCGGGACAGGGTTCCCCAGGTCTGAAAAACTGTTTTTT
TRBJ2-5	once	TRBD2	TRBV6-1	CASRTSGEETQYF	TGTGCCAGCAGGACTAGCGGAGAAGAGACCCAGTACTTC
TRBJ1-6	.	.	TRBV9	CASSVAGRANSPLHF	TGTGCCAGCAGCGTAGCTGGCAGGGCTAATTCACCCCTCCACTTT
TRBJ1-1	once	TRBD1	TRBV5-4	CASRSTPGTGVTEAFF	TGTGCCAGCAGGTCGACACCCGGGACAGGGGTCACTGAAGCTTTCTTT
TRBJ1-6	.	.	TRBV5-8	CASSLEVSGGTNSPLHF	TGTGCCAGCAGCTTGGAGGTATCGGGGGGAACAAATTCACCCCTCCACTTT
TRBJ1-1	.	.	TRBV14	CAVTGSGNTEAFF	TGTGCCGTAACAGGGTCGGGGAACACTGAAGCTTTCTTT
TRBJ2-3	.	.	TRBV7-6	CASSLGLNTDTQYF	TGTGCCAGCAGCTTGGGACTTAACACAGATACGCAGTATTTT
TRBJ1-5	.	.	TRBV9	CASSVDPEGQPQHF	TGTGCCAGCAGCGTTGACCCGGAGGGTCAGCCCCAGCATTTT
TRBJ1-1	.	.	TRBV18	CASSPPSTTGNTEAFF	TGTGCCAGCTCACCACCGAGCACTACAGGGAACACTGAAGCTTTCTTT
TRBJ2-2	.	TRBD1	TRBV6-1	CASRQGAGTGELFF	TGTGCCAGCAGACAGGGGGCGGGCACCGGGGAGCTGTTTTTT
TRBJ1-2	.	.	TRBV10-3	CAISEKGQGRNPNYGYTF	TGTGCCATCAGTGAGAAGGGGCAGGGCCGTAACCCTAACTATGGCTACACCTTC
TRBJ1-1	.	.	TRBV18	CASLHLRDRRMNTEAFF	.
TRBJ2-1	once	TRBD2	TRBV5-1	CASSLKRGGLNEQFF	TGCGCCAGCAGCCTAAAGCGGGGGGGCCTTAATGAGCAGTTCTTC
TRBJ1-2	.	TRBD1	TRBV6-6	CASSPGQGGGYTF	TGTGCCAGCAGTCCGGGACAGGGGGGTGGCTACACCTTC
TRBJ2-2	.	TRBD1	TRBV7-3	CASSLQGVSTAGELFF	TGTGCCAGCAGCCTACAGGGGGTTAGTACGGCCGGGGAGCTGTTTTTT
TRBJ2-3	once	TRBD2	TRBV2	CASSDSSGGNTQYF	TGTGCCAGCAGTGACTCTAGCGGGGGTAATACGCAGTATTTT
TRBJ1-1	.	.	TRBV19	CASLGQVSGTEAFF	TGTGCCAGTCTTGGGCAGGTGAGCGGCACTGAAGCTTTCTTT
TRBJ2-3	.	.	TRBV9	CASSVAIQGGDTQYF	TGTGCCAGCAGCGTAGCAATTCAGGGGGGAGATACGCAGTATTTT
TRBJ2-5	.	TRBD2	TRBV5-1	CASSSGLAGGQETQYF	TGCGCCAGCAGCTCAGGACTAGCGGGGGGTCAAGAGACCCAGTACTTC
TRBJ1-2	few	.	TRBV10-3	CATVGTDNYGYTF	TGTGCCACCGTCGGCACAGACAACTATGGCTACACCTTC
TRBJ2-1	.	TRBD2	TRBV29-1	CSAGGYNEQFF	TGCAGCGCCGGGGGGTACAATGAGCAGTTCTTC
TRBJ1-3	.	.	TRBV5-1	CASSQQGAGGNTIYF	TGCGCCAGCAGCCAGCAAGGGGCAGGTGGAAACACCATATATTTT
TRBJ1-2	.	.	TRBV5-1	CASRETTALYGYTF	TGCGCCAGCAGGGAGACGACAGCGTTATATGGCTACACCTTC
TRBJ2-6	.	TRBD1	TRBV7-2	CASSPGTGPGAGANVLTF	TGTGCCAGCAGCCCTGGGACAGGGCCAGGAGCTGGGGCCAACGTCCTGACTTTC
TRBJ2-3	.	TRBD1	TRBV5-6	CASSLNRGDTQYF	TGTGCCAGCAGCTTGAACAGGGGTGATACGCAGTATTTT
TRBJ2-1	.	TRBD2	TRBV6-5	CASSRSGLSEQFF	TGTGCCAGCAGCCGTAGCGGGCTTAGTGAGCAGTTCTTC
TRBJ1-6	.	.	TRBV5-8	CASSLQENSPLHF	TGTGCCAGCAGCCTACAGGAAAATTCACCCCTCCACTTT
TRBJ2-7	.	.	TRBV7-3	CASSLTASYEQYF	TGTGCCAGCAGCTTGACAGCCTCCTACGAGCAGTACTTC
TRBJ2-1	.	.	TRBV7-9	CASSLMADNEQFF	TGTGCCAGCAGCTTAATGGCAGACAATGAGCAGTTCTTC
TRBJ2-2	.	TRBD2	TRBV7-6	CASSLVAGGIRDTGELFF	TGTGCCAGCAGCTTAGTAGCGGGGGGGATCCGAGACACCGGGGAGCTGTTTTTT